The clone carrying this TCR beta chain was counted once. The junction had 8 bases not matched to a gene; V was cut back by 3 bases and J by 5 bases. The CDR3 is 15 amino acids. Per the germline V gene, CDR1 is SGHTA and CDR2 is FQGNSA. This entry belongs to a study of blood T cell repertoires in COVID-19. Study as a whole: Acute and convalescent COVID-19 specimens originated in the United States, Italy and Spain.

Sequencing used immunoSEQ multiplex PCR; TCRdb keeps in-frame clones, though not all of them. The table includes 250,000 to 300,000 clones, 80% to 90% detected once. The material sequenced was peripheral blood. The J gene is TRBJ2-5, the V gene TRBV7-2; 8 positions agree with TRBD2. The sequence was obtained from a woman between 40 and 50 years old with acute or convalescent COVID-19. CDR3 residues: CASSLLGGARETQYF. CDR3 DNA: TGTGCCAGCAGCTTGCTCGGGGGGGCCAGGGAGACCCAGTACTTC. The full variable domain, rest sourced from reference TRBV7-2 and TRBJ2-5, is GAGVSQSPSNKVTEKGKDVELRCDPISGHTALYWYRQSLGQGLEFLIYFQGNSAPDKSGLPSDRFSAERTGGSVSTLTIQRTQQEDSAVYLCASSLLGGARETQYFGPGTRLLVL.